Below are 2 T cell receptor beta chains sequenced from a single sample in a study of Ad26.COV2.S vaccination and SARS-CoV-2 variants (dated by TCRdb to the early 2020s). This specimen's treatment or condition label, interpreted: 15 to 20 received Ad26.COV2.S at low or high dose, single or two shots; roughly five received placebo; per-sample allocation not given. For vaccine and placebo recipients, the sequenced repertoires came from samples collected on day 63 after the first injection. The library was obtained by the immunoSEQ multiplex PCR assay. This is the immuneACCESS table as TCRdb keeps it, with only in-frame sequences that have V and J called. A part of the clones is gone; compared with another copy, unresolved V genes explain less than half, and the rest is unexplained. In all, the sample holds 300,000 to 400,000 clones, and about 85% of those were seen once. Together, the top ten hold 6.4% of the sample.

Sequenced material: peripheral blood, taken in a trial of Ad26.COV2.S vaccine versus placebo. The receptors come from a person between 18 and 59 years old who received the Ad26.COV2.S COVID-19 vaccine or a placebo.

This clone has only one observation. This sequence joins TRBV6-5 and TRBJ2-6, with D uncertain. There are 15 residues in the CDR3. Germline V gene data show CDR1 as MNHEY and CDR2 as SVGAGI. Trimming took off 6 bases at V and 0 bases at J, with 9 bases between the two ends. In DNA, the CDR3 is TGTGCCAGCAGAGGCGGCGCCTCTGGGGCCAACGTCCTGACTTTC. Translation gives CASRGGASGANVLTF.

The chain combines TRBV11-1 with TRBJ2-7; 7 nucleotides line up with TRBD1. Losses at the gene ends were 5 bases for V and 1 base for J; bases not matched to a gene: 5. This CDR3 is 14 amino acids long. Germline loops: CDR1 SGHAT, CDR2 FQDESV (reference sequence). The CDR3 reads CASSIKGQSYEQYF. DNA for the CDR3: TGTGCCAGCAGCATTAAGGGACAGTCCTACGAGCAGTACTTC.